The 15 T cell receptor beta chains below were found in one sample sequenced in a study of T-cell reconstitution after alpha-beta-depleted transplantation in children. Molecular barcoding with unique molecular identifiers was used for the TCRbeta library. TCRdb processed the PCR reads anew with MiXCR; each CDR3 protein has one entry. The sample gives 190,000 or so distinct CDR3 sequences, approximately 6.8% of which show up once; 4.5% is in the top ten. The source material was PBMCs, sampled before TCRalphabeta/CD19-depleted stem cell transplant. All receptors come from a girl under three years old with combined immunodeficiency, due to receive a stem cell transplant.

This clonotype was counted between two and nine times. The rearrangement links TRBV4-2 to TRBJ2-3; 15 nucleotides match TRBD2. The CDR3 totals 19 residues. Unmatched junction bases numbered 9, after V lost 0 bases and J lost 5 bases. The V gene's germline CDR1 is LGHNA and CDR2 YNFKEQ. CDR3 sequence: CASSQEGLAGGVKQDTQYF. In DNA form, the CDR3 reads TGTGCCAGCAGCCAAGAAGGACTAGCGGGGGGGGTGAAACAAGATACGCAGTATTTT.

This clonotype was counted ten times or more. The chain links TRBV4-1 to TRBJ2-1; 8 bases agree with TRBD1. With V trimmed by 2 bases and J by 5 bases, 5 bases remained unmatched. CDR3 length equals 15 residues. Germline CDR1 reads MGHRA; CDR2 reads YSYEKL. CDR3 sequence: CASSQFGTGNNEQFF. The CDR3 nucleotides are TGCGCCAGCAGCCAATTCGGGACAGGCAACAATGAGCAGTTCTTC.

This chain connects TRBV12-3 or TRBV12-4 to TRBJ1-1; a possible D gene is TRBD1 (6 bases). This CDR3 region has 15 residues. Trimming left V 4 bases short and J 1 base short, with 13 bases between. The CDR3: CASSSQGGGNTEAFF. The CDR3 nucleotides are TGTGCCAGCAGTTCCCAAGGGGGGGGGAACACTGAAGCTTTCTTT.

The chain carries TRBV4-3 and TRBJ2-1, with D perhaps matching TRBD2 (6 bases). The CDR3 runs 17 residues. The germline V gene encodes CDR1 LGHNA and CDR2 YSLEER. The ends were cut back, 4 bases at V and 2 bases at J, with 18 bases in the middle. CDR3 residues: CASSLFVPGLTYNEQFF. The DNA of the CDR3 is TGCGCCAGCAGCCTGTTTGTCCCGGGACTCACCTACAATGAGCAGTTCTTC.

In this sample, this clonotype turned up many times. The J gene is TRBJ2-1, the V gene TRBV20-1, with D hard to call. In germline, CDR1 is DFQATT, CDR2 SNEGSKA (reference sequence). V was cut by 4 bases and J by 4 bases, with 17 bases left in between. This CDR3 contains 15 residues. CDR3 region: CSATGPNGGYNEQFF. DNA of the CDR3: TGCAGTGCTACCGGCCCTAATGGCGGATACAATGAGCAGTTCTTC.

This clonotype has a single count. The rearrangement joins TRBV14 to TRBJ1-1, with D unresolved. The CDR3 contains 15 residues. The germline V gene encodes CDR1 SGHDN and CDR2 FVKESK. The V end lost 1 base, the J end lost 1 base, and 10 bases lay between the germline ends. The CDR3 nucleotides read TGTGCCAGCAGCCAAGCTTTCGGCAGGAACACTGAAGCTTTCTTT. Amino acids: CASSQAFGRNTEAFF. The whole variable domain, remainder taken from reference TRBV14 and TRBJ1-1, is EAGVTQFPSHSVIEKGQTVTLRCDPISGHDNLYWYRRVMGKEIKFLLHFVKESKQDESGMPNNRFLAERTGGTYSTLKVQPAELEDSGVYFCASSQAFGRNTEAFFGQGTRLTVV.

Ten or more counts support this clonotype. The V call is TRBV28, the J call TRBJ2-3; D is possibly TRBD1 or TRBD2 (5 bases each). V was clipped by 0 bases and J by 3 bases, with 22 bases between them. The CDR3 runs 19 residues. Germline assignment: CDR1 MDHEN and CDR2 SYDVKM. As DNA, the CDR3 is TGTGCCAGCAGTTTATGGTCTCCCGGGACCCCCGGAATAACAGATACGCAGTATTTT. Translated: CASSLWSPGTPGITDTQYF. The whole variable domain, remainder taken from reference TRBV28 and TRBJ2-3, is DVKVTQSSRYLVKRTGEKVFLECVQDMDHENMFWYRQDPGLGLRLIYFSYDVKMKEKGDIPEGYSVSREKKERFSLILESASTNQTSMYLCASSLWSPGTPGITDTQYFGPGTRLTVL.

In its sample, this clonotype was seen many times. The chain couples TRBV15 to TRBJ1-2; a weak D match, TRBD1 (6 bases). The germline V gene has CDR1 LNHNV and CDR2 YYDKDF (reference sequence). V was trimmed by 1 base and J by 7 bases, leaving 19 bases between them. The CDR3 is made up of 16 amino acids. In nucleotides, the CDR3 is TGTGCCACCAGCAGAGCCCTGGGGGCTCCGTGGCCTGGCTACACCTTC. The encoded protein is CATSRALGAPWPGYTF.

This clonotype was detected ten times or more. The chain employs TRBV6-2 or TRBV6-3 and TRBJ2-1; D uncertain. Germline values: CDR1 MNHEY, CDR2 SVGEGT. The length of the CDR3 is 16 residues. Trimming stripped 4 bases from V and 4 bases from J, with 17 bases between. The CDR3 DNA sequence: TGTGCCAGCAGTTGGGCAGTAGCTTTAAGGTACAATGAGCAGTTCTTC. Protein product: CASSWAVALRYNEQFF.

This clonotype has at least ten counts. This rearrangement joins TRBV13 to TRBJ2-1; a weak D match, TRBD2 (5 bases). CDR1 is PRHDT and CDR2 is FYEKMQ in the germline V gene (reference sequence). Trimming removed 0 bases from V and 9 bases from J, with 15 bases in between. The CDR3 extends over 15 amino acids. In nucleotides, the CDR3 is TGTGCCAGCAGCTTAGGTTTCGTGGGAGCCCTTGAGCAGTTCTTC. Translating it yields CASSLGFVGALEQFF.

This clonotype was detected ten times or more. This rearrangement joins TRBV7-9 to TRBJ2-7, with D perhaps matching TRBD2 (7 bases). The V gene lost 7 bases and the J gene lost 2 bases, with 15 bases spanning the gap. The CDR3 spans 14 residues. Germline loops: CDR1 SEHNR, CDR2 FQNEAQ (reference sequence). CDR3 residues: CASTLGGAAYEQYF. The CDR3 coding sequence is TGTGCCAGCACTCTAGGGGGGGCGGCCTACGAGCAGTACTTC.

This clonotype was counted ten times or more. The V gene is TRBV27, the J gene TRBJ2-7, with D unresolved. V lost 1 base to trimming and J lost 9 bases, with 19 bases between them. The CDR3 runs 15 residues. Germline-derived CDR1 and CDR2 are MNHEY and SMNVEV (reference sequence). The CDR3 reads CASSLLTQMESPQYF. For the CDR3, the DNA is TGTGCCAGCAGTTTATTAACGCAGATGGAGTCTCCGCAGTACTTC.

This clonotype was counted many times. The CDR3 region is CASSQRQTGTNTEAFF. The CDR3 DNA reads as TGCGCCAGCAGCCAACGACAAACAGGGACGAACACTGAAGCTTTCTTT. The V call is TRBV4-1, the J call TRBJ1-1; tentative D call: TRBD1 (6 bases). The CDR3 covers 16 residues. V lost 2 bases and J 1 base, leaving 14 bases between the germline ends. CDR1 and CDR2 (germline): MGHRA, YSYEKL.

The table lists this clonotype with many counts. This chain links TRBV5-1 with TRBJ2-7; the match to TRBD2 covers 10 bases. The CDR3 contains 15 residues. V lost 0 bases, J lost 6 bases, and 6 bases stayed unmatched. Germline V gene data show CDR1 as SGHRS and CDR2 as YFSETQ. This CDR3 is CASSLAVSGRTEQYF. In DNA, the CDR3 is TGCGCCAGCAGCTTGGCCGTTAGCGGGAGGACCGAGCAGTACTTC.

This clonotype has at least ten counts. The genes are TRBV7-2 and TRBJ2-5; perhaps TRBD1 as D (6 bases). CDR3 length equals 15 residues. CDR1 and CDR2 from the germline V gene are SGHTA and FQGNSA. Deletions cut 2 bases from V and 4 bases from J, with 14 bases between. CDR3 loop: CASSLQGRGTETQYF. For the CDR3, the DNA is TGTGCCAGCAGCTTACAGGGTAGGGGGACAGAGACCCAGTACTTC.